This entry is about one T cell receptor (beta chain). What it binds is unknown. The sample is drawn from a study of T-cell reconstitution after alpha-beta-depleted transplantation in children. Overall study findings and caveats: Reports say that about two months after transplant, the alpha-beta T cells came out of several hundred graft clones that had expanded. A year had passed since transplant, and T-cell counts and diversity by then came mostly from newly produced T cells.

Construction of the TCRbeta library involved unique molecular identifiers. In TCRdb, the PCR reads were re-called with MiXCR into one record per CDR3 protein. Of about a million distinct CDR3 sequences in the sample, about 31% were seen once. Germline V gives CDR1 SGHTA, CDR2 FQGNSA. The ends were cut back, 0 bases at V and 16 bases at J, with 13 bases in the middle. The CDR3 is 12 amino acids. The V and J genes are TRBV7-2 and TRBJ2-1; D perhaps matches TRBD2 (5 bases). The material was PBMCs, mostly from graft donor cells, obtained 360 days after TCRalphabeta/CD19-depleted stem cell transplant. The receptor was isolated from a boy under two years old who had a stem cell transplant for SCID, so the T cells may come from the graft donor. CDR3 coding DNA: TGTGCCAGCAGCTTAGCAACGAGGGAGCGATTCTTC. It yields the protein CASSLATRERFF.